This T cell receptor (beta chain) was sequenced during a study of molecular identifiers for immune sequencing clone quantification. Findings of the study overall: The share of molecules held by clones above 20 RNA copies was over 98% in effector cells and under 1% in naive cells.

This clonotype came up many times. Its antigen is undetermined. In the sort, naive CD8 T cells were defined as CD8+CD4-CCR7+CD45RA+. A single record per CDR3 protein comes from TCRdb applying MiXCR to the PCR reads. The sample has 490,000 or so distinct CDR3 sequences; around a fifth are singletons. What was sequenced was naive CD8+ T cells from blood, with Jurkat cell RNA spiked in. Documented subset: FACS-sorted CD8+CD4-CCR7+CD45RA+ naive T cells. The source of this sequence is a human donor in good health. Some libraries in this study had Jurkat cell RNA spiked in.

The CDR3 region has the DNA TGTGCCAGCAGTACCCCTGTCTTCGGCCGCAATCAGCCCCAGCATTTT. Amino acids: CASSTPVFGRNQPQHF. The rearrangement uses TRBV6-2 or TRBV6-3 and TRBJ1-5; D not resolved. CDR1 is MNHEY, CDR2 SVGEGT, per germline. CDR3 size: 16 residues. Trimming shortened V by 5 bases and J by 2 bases, and 16 bases separated the two germline ends.